A single sample is the source of the 5 T cell receptor beta chains below, sequenced in a study of blood T cell repertoires in COVID-19. TCRdb's table, derived via immunoSEQ multiplex PCR, lists solely in-frame clones and lacks some. The data hold about 210,000 clones, with more than 75% observed a single time. The sample was peripheral blood. The receptors come from a middle-aged woman with acute or convalescent COVID-19.

This clone was seen a few times. This chain connects TRBV29-1 to TRBJ1-2; D call uncertain. The CDR3 totals 13 residues. The V gene lost 2 bases and the J gene lost 8 bases, with 15 bases spanning the gap. In germline, CDR1 is SQVTM, CDR2 ANQGSEA. The CDR3 region is CSVEIHGADGYTF. DNA of the CDR3: TGCAGCGTTGAAATACACGGAGCGGACGGCTACACCTTC.

This clone has at least ten counts. The chain uses TRBV10-3 and TRBJ2-5; 10 bases align to TRBD2. This CDR3 is 13 amino acids long. Per germline, CDR1 ENHRY and CDR2 SYGVKD. V trimming: 7 bases; J trimming: 6 bases; junction bases outside the gene matches: 5. CDR3 region: CAIILAGVQTQYF. CDR3 nucleotide sequence: TGTGCCATCATCCTAGCGGGAGTTCAGACCCAGTACTTC.

The chain joins TRBV30 to TRBJ2-5; TRBD2 matches 12 bases. The CDR3 is made up of 15 amino acids. The trim removed 5 bases at V and 3 bases at J, leaving 7 bases unmatched. Germline-derived CDR1 and CDR2 are GTSNPN and SVGIG (reference sequence). The CDR3 DNA reads as TGTGCCTGGGGATTTGGACTAGCGGGGAAAGAGACCCAGTACTTC. It specifies CAWGFGLAGKETQYF.

This chain links TRBV11-3 with TRBJ2-3, with TRBD2 matching 10 bases. The trim removed 0 bases at V and 3 bases at J, leaving 6 bases unmatched. The CDR3 extends over 17 amino acids. CDR1 is SGHNT and CDR2 is YENEEA in the germline V gene. This CDR3 is CASSLEQRGGKTDTQYF. For the CDR3, the DNA is TGTGCCAGCAGCTTAGAACAGCGGGGGGGTAAGACAGATACGCAGTATTTT.

This chain joins TRBV19 and TRBJ1-3, with D perhaps TRBD1 (5 bases). There are 13 residues in the CDR3. The V end lost 6 bases, the J end lost 6 bases, and 12 bases lay between the germline ends. Germline CDR1 LNHDA, CDR2 SQIVND (reference sequence). The CDR3, as DNA: TGTGCCAGTAGGGATCGGGACTCAAACACCATATATTTT. Its protein product is CASRDRDSNTIYF.